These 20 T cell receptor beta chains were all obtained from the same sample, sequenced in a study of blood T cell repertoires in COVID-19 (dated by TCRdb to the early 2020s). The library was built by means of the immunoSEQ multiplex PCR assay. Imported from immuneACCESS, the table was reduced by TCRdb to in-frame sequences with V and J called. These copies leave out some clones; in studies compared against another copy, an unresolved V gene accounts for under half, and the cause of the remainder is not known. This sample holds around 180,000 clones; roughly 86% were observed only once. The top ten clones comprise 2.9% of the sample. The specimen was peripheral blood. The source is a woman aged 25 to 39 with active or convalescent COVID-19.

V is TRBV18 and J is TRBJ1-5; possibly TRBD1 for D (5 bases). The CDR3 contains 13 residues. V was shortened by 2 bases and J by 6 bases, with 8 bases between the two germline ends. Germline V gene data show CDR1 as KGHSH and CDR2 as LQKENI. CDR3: CASSPAGIQPQHF. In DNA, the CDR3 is TGTGCCAGCTCACCAGCAGGGATTCAGCCCCAGCATTTT. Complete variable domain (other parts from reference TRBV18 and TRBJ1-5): NAGVMQNPRHLVRRRGQEARLRCSPMKGHSHVYWYRQLPEEGLKFMVYLQKENIIDESGMPKERFSAEFPKEGPSILRIQQVVRGDSAAYFCASSPAGIQPQHFGDGTRLSIL.

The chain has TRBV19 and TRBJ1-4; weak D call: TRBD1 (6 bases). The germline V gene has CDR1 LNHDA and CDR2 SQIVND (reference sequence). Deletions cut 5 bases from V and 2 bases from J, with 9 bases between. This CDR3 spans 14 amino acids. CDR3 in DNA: TGTGCCAGTAGTGCTACAGGGACTAATGAAAAACTGTTTTTT. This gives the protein CASSATGTNEKLFF.

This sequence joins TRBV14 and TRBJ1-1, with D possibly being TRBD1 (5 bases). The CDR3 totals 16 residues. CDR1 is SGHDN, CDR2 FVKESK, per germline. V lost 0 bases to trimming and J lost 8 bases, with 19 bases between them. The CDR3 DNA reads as TGTGCCAGCAGCCAAGAGGGTACAGTCGGGGAGGGGGAAGCTTTCTTT. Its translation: CASSQEGTVGEGEAFF.

The CDR3 protein is CASSEGHGNQPQHF. The CDR3, as DNA: TGTGCCAGCAGCGAGGGACACGGGAATCAGCCCCAGCATTTT. The rearrangement uses TRBV9 and TRBJ1-5, with a possible D match to TRBD1 (6 bases). The length of the CDR3 is 14 residues. Deletions cut 3 bases from V and 4 bases from J, with 11 bases between. Germline-derived CDR1 and CDR2 are SGDLS and YYNGEE.

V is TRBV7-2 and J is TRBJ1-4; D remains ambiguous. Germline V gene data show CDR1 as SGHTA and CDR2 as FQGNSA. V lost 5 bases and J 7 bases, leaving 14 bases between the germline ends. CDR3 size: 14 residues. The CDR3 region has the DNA TGTGCCAGCAGCCTTAATTTCAGATCTGAAAAACTGTTTTTT. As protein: CASSLNFRSEKLFF. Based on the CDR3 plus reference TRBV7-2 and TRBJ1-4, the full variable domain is GAGVSQSPSNKVTEKGKDVELRCDPISGHTALYWYRQSLGQGLEFLIYFQGNSAPDKSGLPSDRFSAERTGGSVSTLTIQRTQQEDSAVYLCASSLNFRSEKLFFGSGTQLSVL.

The CDR3 loop reads CASREEGAGELFF. CDR3 DNA sequence: TGCGCCAGCAGAGAGGAGGGGGCCGGGGAGCTGTTTTTT. The chain couples TRBV10-2 to TRBJ2-2; either TRBD1 or TRBD2 may supply D (6 bases each). This CDR3 region has 13 residues. Germline values: CDR1 WSHSY, CDR2 SAAADI. V lost 6 bases to trimming and J lost 6 bases, with 11 bases between them.

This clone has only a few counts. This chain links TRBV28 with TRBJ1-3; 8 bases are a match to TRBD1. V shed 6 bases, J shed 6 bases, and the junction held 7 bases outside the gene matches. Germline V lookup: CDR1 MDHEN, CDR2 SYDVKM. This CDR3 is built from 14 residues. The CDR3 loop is CASRKGQGPNTIYF. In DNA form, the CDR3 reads TGTGCCAGCAGAAAAGGACAGGGTCCAAACACCATATATTTT.

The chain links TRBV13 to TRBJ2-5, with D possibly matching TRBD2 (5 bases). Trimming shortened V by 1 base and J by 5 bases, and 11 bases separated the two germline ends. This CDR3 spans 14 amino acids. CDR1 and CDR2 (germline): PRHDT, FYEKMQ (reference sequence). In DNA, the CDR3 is TGTGCCAGCAGCTTAGCTAGCCCTGGGGAGACCCAGTACTTC. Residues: CASSLASPGETQYF.

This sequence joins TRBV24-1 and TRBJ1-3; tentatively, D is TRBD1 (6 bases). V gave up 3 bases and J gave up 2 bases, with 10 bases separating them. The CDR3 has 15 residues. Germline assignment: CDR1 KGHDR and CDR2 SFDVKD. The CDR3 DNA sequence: TGTGCCACCAGTGATCTCAGGGGAACTGGAAACACCATATATTTT. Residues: CATSDLRGTGNTIYF.

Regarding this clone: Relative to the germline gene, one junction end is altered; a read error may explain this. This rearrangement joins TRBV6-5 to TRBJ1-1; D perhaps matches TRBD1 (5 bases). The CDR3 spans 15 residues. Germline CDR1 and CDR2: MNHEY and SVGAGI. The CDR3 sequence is CASSLNWGVKTEAFF. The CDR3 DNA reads TGTGCCAGCAGTTTAAATTGGGGCGTGAAAACTGAAGCTTTCTTT.

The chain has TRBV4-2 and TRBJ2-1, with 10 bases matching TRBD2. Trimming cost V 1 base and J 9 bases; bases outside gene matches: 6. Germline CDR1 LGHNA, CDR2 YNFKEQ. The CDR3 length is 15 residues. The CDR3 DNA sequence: TGTGCCAGCAGCCAAGGGGCTAGCGGGAGTGGTGAGCAGTTCTTC. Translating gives CASSQGASGSGEQFF.

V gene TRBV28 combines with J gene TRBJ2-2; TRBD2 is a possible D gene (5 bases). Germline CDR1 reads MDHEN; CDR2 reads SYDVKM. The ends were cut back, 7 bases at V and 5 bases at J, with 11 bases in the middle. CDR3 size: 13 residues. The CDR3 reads CASKRGGTGELFF. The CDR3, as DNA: TGTGCCAGCAAACGGGGTGGAACCGGGGAGCTGTTTTTT.

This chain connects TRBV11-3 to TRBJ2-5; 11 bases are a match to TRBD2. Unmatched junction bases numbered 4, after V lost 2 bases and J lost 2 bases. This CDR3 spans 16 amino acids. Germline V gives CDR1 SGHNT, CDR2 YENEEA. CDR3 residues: CASSLRGTSGQETQYF. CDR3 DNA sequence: TGTGCCAGCAGCTTACGTGGGACTAGCGGACAAGAGACCCAGTACTTC. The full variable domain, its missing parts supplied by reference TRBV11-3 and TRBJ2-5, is EAGVVQSPRYKIIEKKQPVAFWCNPISGHNTLYWYLQNLGQGPELLIRYENEEAVDDSQLPKDRFSAERLKGVDSTLKIQPAELGDSAVYLCASSLRGTSGQETQYFGPGTRLLVL.

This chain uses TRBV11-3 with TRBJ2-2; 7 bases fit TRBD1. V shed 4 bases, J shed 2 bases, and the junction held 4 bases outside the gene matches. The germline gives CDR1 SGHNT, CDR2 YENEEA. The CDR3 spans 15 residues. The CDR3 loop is CASSSRDRNTGELFF. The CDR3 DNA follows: TGTGCCAGCAGCTCCCGGGACAGAAACACCGGGGAGCTGTTTTTT. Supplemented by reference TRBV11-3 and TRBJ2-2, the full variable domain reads EAGVVQSPRYKIIEKKQPVAFWCNPISGHNTLYWYLQNLGQGPELLIRYENEEAVDDSQLPKDRFSAERLKGVDSTLKIQPAELGDSAVYLCASSSRDRNTGELFFGEGSRLTVL.

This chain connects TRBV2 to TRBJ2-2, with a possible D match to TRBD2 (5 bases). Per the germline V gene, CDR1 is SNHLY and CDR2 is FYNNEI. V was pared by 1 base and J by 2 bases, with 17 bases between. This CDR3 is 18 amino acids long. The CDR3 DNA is TGTGCCAGCAGTGAAGTTTCGAGGGAGCGGATCAACACCGGGGAGCTGTTTTTT. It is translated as CASSEVSRERINTGELFF.

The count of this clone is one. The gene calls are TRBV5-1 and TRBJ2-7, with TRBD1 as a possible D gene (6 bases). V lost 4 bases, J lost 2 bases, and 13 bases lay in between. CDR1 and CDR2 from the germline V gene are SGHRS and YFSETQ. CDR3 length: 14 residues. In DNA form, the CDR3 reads TGCGCCAGCAGCCCCAGGGGTGAGGCCTACGAGCAGTACTTC. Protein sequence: CASSPRGEAYEQYF.

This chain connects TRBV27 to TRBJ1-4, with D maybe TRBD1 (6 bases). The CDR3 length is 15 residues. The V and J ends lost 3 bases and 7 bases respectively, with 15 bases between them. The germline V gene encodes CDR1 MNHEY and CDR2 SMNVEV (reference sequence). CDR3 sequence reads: CASSFYRDRSEKLFF. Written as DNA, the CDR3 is TGTGCCAGCAGTTTTTACAGGGACCGGTCTGAAAAACTGTTTTTT.

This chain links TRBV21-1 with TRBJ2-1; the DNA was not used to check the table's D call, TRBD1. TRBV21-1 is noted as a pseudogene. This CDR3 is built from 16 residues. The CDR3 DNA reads TGTGCCAGCAGCTTCACCGTAGGGGGCTCTTACAATGAGCAGTTCTTC. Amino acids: CASSFTVGGSYNEQFF.

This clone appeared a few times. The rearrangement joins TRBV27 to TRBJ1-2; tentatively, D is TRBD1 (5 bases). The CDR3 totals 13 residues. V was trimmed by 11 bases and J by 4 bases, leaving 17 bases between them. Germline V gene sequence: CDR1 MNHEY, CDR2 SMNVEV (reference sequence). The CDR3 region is CAPPGRTIYGYTF. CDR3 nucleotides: TGTGCCCCTCCGGGACGGACTATCTATGGCTACACCTTC.

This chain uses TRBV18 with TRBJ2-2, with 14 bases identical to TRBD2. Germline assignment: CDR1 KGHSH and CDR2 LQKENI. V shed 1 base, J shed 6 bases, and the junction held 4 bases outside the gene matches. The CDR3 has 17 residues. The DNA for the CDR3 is TGTGCCAGCTCACCACGACTAGCGGGAGGGCCGGCCGGGGAGCTGTTTTTT. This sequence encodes CASSPRLAGGPAGELFF.